This T cell receptor (beta chain) was recovered during a study of T cell responses to AZD1222 COVID-19 vaccine. Study outcomes and limitations: Donors, mostly white British, included more females; clonal diversity was possibly underestimated. There were repertoire samples only from the period after the peak T cell response. A rise in Spike-specific TCR breadth and depth followed two AZD1222 doses. With dominance at 160-218 and 743-854, vaccine-associated CD4 TCRs spanned spike.

Turning to this clone: Antigen unknown.

TCRdb's table, derived via immunoSEQ multiplex PCR, lists solely in-frame clones and lacks some. The table records about 160,000 clones, roughly 94% of them present only once. CDR1 and CDR2 from the germline V gene are LNHNV and YYDKDF (reference sequence). The CDR3 sequence is 14 residues long. Losses at the gene ends were 0 bases for V and 11 bases for J; bases not matched to a gene: 8. V usage is TRBV15 and J usage is TRBJ1-1, with TRBD1 matching 8 bases. The sequence derives from an adult in good health. Sample: peripheral blood, taken on day 0 of MenACWY control vaccination. CDR3 amino acids: CATSREGGDRWAFF. CDR3 nucleotide sequence: TGTGCCACCAGCAGAGAAGGGGGGGACAGGTGGGCTTTCTTT.